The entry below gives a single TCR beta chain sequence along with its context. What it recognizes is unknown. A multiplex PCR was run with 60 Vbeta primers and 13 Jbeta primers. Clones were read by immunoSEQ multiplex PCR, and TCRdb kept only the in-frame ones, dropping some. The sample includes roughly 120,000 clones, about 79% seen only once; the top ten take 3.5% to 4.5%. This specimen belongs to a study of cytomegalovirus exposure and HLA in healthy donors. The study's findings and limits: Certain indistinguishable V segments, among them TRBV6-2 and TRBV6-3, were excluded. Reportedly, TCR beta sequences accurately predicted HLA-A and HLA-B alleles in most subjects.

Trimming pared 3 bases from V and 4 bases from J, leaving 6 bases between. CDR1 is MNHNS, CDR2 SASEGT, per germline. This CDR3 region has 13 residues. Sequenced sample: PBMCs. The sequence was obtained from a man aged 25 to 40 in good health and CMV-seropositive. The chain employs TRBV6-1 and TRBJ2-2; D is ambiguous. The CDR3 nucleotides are TGTGCCAGCAGTGACAGGATCACCGGGGAGCTGTTTTTT. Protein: CASSDRITGELFF.